Listed below are T cell receptor beta chains from one sample, sequenced in a study of PD-L1 blockade in urothelial cancer. Only in-frame clones appear in the TCRdb table, and some are missing; sequencing was by immunoSEQ multiplex PCR. The data contain some 31,000 clones, approximately 81% of them singletons. Sequencing was performed on PBMCs, taken around atezolizumab (anti-PD-L1) treatment. The receptors come from a man between 65 and 80 years old with urothelial cancer. The CDR3 runs from the conserved cysteine through the conserved F or W. A D gene is named only where the DNA matches it firmly. The size entry is marked missing in some rows and otherwise reads once, few, many or a size class.

d_call	clone_size	v_call	j_call	cdr3_nt	cdr3_aa
TRBD1	NA	TRBV7-2	TRBJ1-2	TGTGCCAGCAGTCCGGGACAGGGTAGTGGCTACACCTTC	CASSPGQGSGYTF
NA	NA	TRBV7-9	TRBJ1-2	TGTGCCAGCAGCTTAGACGAGGGGGCTAACTATGGCTACACCTTC	CASSLDEGANYGYTF
NA	NA	TRBV29-1	TRBJ1-1	TGCAGCGTCCTTAACACTGAAGCTTTCTTT	CSVLNTEAFF
TRBD1	NA	TRBV11-2	TRBJ2-2	TGTGCCAGCAGCTTAGTGACAGGGGCCTCGACCGGGGAGCTGTTTTTT	CASSLVTGASTGELFF
TRBD1	NA	TRBV27	TRBJ2-2	TGTGCCAGCAGTGCTAACAGGGGACGTGGCGGGGAGCTGTTTTTT	CASSANRGRGGELFF
NA	NA	TRBV2	TRBJ2-7	TGTGCCAGCAGGGAGACAGTGCCCCCCCCCTACGAGCAGTACTTC	CASRETVPPPYEQYF
NA	NA	TRBV7-3	TRBJ2-7	TGTGCCAGCAGCCAGGGGTTGGGCCCTACCTCGTACGAGCAGTACTTC	CASSQGLGPTSYEQYF
NA	NA	TRBV5-6	TRBJ2-7	TGTGCCAGCAGCTTTGCGAGGGAGCAGTACTTC	CASSFAREQYF
TRBD1	NA	TRBV28	TRBJ1-3	TGTGCCAGCAGCCCCTCAGGGACAGCAATCGGAAACACCATATATTTT	CASSPSGTAIGNTIYF
NA	NA	TRBV6-5	TRBJ1-1	TGTGCCAGCAGTCAGGGAACTGAAGCTTTCTTT	CASSQGTEAFF
NA	NA	TRBV4-2	TRBJ2-2	TGTGCCAGCAGCCAAGATCCCATTGGGGTTTACCAAGGGGGGAACACCGGGGAGCTGTTTTTT	CASSQDPIGVYQGGNTGELFF
TRBD1	NA	TRBV5-8	TRBJ1-4	TGTGCCAGCAGCCCGGGGACAGGGGGAAATGAAAAACTGTTTTTT	CASSPGTGGNEKLFF
TRBD1	NA	TRBV19	TRBJ2-4	TGTGCCAGTAGAAGGACAGGGAAAAACATTCAGTACTTC	CASRRTGKNIQYF
TRBD2	NA	TRBV19	TRBJ2-3	TGTGCCAGTAACCCAACTAGCGGAGGCACAGATACGCAGTATTTT	CASNPTSGGTDTQYF
NA	few	TRBV29-1	TRBJ2-1	TGCAGCGTTGGGGCCTATCGAAGCTCCTACAATGAGCAGTTCTTC	CSVGAYRSSYNEQFF
TRBD2	few	TRBV11-2	TRBJ2-5	TGTGCCAGCACCCCTGGTAGGACTAGCGGGACGGAAGAGACCCAGTACTTC	CASTPGRTSGTEETQYF
NA	NA	TRBV28	TRBJ1-5	TGTGCCAGCAGTTTACAATCAGGGTTGAGGCAGCCCCAGCATTTT	CASSLQSGLRQPQHF
NA	NA	TRBV6-5	TRBJ1-6	TGTGCCAGCAGGGGGGCCACCTATAATTCACCCCTCCACTTT	CASRGATYNSPLHF
TRBD2	few	TRBV6-1	TRBJ2-3	TGTGCCAGCAGTGAAGGGAATTGGCGGGGGACAGATACGCAGTATTTT	CASSEGNWRGTDTQYF
TRBD1	few	TRBV5-1	TRBJ2-7	TGCGCCAGCAGCTTGGTTGGTGGTGGCCTCGGACAGGCCTCCTACGAGCAGTACTTC	CASSLVGGGLGQASYEQYF
NA	NA	TRBV9	TRBJ1-6	TGTGCCAGCAGCGTAGCCGCGAGCTCCTATAATTCACCCCTCCACTTT	CASSVAASSYNSPLHF
NA	NA	TRBV7-9	TRBJ2-1	TGTGCCAGCAGCTTGGTAGCGGTGTACAATGAGCAGTTCTTC	CASSLVAVYNEQFF
NA	NA	TRBV11-3	TRBJ2-1	TGTGCCAGCAGCTTAGGGGCCAGGGGTATATACAATGAGCAGTTCTTC	CASSLGARGIYNEQFF
TRBD1	NA	TRBV5-4	TRBJ2-5	TGTGCCAGCAGCTTGTTAGGGACAGGGGCACGAGAGACCCAGTACTTC	CASSLLGTGARETQYF
NA	NA	TRBV4-1	TRBJ1-1	TGCGCCAGCAGCCGGGGACAGAACACTGAAGCTTTCTTT	CASSRGQNTEAFF
TRBD1	NA	TRBV4-3	TRBJ2-7	TGCGCCAGCAGCCAAAGACAGGGCTACGAGCAGTACTTC	CASSQRQGYEQYF
NA	NA	TRBV7-2	TRBJ2-2	TGTGCCAGCAGCCCACTCCGGGACACCGGGGAGCTGTTTTTT	CASSPLRDTGELFF
TRBD1	NA	TRBV19	TRBJ1-2	TGTGCCAGTTCGTCGGGACAGGGGGATATTAACTATGGCTACACCTTC	CASSSGQGDINYGYTF
NA	large	TRBV4-1	TRBJ2-2	TGCGCCAGCAGCCAAGATCGGAACACCGGGGAGCTGTTTTTT	CASSQDRNTGELFF
NA	once	TRBV27	TRBJ2-2	TGTGCCAGCAGTTCATGGGGGGAAAACACCGGGGAGCTGTTTTTT	CASSSWGENTGELFF
NA	NA	TRBV29-1	TRBJ2-3	TGCAGCGTTTCGCCCCAACCTAGGGAGACAGATACGCAGTATTTT	CSVSPQPRETDTQYF
NA	NA	TRBV6-1	TRBJ2-7	TGTGCCAGCCTGGACTACGACGAGCAGTACTTC	CASLDYDEQYF
TRBD2	NA	TRBV2	TRBJ2-1	TGTGCCAGCAAATGGACTAGCGGGGTCAATGAGCAGTTCTTC	CASKWTSGVNEQFF
TRBD1	NA	TRBV6-4	TRBJ1-2	TGTGCCAGCAGTGAGACAGGGGGCAGGGGCTATGGCTACACCTTC	CASSETGGRGYGYTF
TRBD1	NA	TRBV19	TRBJ1-2	TGTGCCAGTAGTCGACAGGGGGATGGTGGCTACACCTTC	CASSRQGDGGYTF
NA	NA	TRBV7-8	TRBJ1-1	TGTGCCAGCAGCTCCAGTTATTGGAGTGAAGCTTTCTTT	CASSSSYWSEAFF
NA	NA	TRBV29-1	TRBJ2-5	TGCAGCGTTGACAGGCGCCAAGAGACCCAGTACTTC	CSVDRRQETQYF
TRBD1	NA	TRBV5-1	TRBJ2-2	TGCGCCAGCAGCCCCGGGACAGGGGGCTCGGGGGAGCTGTTTTTT	CASSPGTGGSGELFF
TRBD1	NA	TRBV28	TRBJ1-1	TGTGCCAGCAGTCTTAGGGACAGCCCGAACACTGAAGCTTTCTTT	CASSLRDSPNTEAFF
NA	NA	TRBV5-4	TRBJ2-6	TGTGCCAGCAGCCGGGACTTCCTCGGCTCTGGGGCCAACGTCCTGACTTTC	CASSRDFLGSGANVLTF
TRBD2	NA	TRBV7-8	TRBJ2-1	TGTGCCAGCAGCATTAGCGGGAGCTCCTACAATGAGCAGTTCTTC	CASSISGSSYNEQFF
TRBD1	NA	TRBV6-5	TRBJ2-3	TGTGCCAGCAGTCGAACTCAGACAGGGTCAGATACGCAGTATTTT	CASSRTQTGSDTQYF
NA	NA	TRBV20-1	TRBJ2-5	TGCAGTGCCTCAAGAGACAGCCAGTACTTC	CSASRDSQYF
TRBD2	NA	TRBV5-5	TRBJ2-3	TGTGCCAGCAGCTGGCGGGAGGGAAGAGATACGCAGTATTTT	CASSWREGRDTQYF
NA	NA	TRBV7-2	TRBJ1-1	TGTGCCAGCAGCCAAGGGGGGGGCGAAACTGAAGCTTTCTTT	CASSQGGGETEAFF